This T cell receptor (beta chain) came from a study of T cell changes during pregnancy in multiple sclerosis. Clones were sequenced by immunoSEQ multiplex PCR, and TCRdb holds only the in-frame ones, with some missing. The table lists under 110,000 clones, less than 95% of them singletons. The sequence was collected from a female donor with multiple sclerosis, enrolled in a pregnancy study. Sequencing was performed on peripheral blood, taken after pregnancy.

CDR3 DNA sequence: TGCAGCGTTGTGACAGGGACCACTGAAGCTTTCTTT. It specifies CSVVTGTTEAFF. V usage is TRBV29-1 and J usage is TRBJ1-1; 7 positions match TRBD1. V gave up 4 bases and J gave up 4 bases; unmatched junction bases: 3. Germline V gene data show CDR1 as SQVTM and CDR2 as ANQGSEA. The CDR3 is 12 residues long.